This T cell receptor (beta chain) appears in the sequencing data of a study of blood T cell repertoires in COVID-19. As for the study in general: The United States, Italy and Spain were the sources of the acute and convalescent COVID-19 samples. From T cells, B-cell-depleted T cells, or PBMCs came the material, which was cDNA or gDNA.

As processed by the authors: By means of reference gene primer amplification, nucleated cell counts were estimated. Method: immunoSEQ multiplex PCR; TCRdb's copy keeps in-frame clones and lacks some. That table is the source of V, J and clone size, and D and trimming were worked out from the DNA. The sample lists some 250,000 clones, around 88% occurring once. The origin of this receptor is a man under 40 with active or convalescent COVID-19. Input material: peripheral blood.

The CDR3 here is CASSQKGHLQETQYF. The CDR3 DNA reads as TGTGCCAGCAGCCAAAAAGGACACCTCCAAGAGACCCAGTACTTC. This chain joins TRBV7-2 and TRBJ2-5, with D possibly being TRBD1 (5 bases). Germline CDR1 is SGHTA and CDR2 is FQGNSA. This CDR3 region has 15 residues. The ends were cut back, 5 bases at V and 1 base at J, with 14 bases in the middle.